One and the same sample provided the 19 T cell receptor beta chains below, sequenced in a study of shared clonotypes between healthy human individuals. The repertoire was sequenced with immunoSEQ multiplex PCR; TCRdb's copy has only in-frame clones and lacks some. The sample consists of under 700,000 clones, about 95% of them appearing once. Naive CD8 isolation took CD45RO-negative cells positively selected for CCR7 and excluded terminally differentiated effector memory CD45RA+ cells. What was sequenced was naive CD8+ T cells sorted from blood. These receptors all stem from a woman aged 30 to 39 in good health.

For this clone: Other nucleotide sequences in the sample specify the same CDR3. This rearrangement joins TRBV27 to TRBJ2-2; D remains ambiguous. The CDR3 spans 12 residues. CDR1 MNHEY and CDR2 SMNVEV come from the germline V gene (reference sequence). The V gene lost 3 bases and the J gene lost 6 bases, with 5 bases spanning the gap. The CDR3 region has the DNA TGTGCCAGCAGTTTGTTCCCCGGGGAGCTGTTTTTT. It specifies CASSLFPGELFF.

The CDR3 spells CASSYGSGVSYEQYF. The CDR3 nucleotides are TGTGCCAGCAGTTACGGTAGCGGGGTCTCCTACGAGCAGTACTTC. The chain carries TRBV6-5 and TRBJ2-5; 8 nucleotides agree with TRBD2. The DNA matches TRBJ2-7 better at its end, which makes the J call doubtful. CDR1 is MNHEY and CDR2 is SVGAGI in the germline V gene. CDR3 size: 15 residues.

This clone was picked up a small number of times. The rearrangement uses TRBV2 and TRBJ1-1; weak D call: TRBD1 (5 bases). The length of the CDR3 is 13 residues. Trimming took 4 bases from V and 2 from J, leaving 8 bases between them. The germline gives CDR1 SNHLY, CDR2 FYNNEI. The CDR3 protein is CASSGGINTEAFF. CDR3 coding DNA: TGTGCCAGCAGTGGGGGGATAAACACTGAAGCTTTCTTT.

CDR3 in DNA: TGTGCCAGCAGCCAAGAATTGGGCTCCTACGAGCAGTACTTC. Its protein is CASSQELGSYEQYF. The chain carries TRBV4-2 and TRBJ2-7; no clear D gene. Germline V gives CDR1 LGHNA, CDR2 YNFKEQ. V was cut by 0 bases and J by 0 bases, with 6 bases left in between. This CDR3 region has 14 residues.

This rearrangement joins TRBV13 to TRBJ2-7; TRBD1 matches at 9 bases. V dropped 6 bases and J dropped 3; count of bases not matched to a gene: 9. Germline V CDR1 and CDR2: PRHDT, FYEKMQ (reference sequence). The CDR3 length is 15 residues. The CDR3 sequence is CASSFPGTGIYEQYF. The CDR3 DNA is TGTGCCAGCAGTTTCCCCGGGACAGGGATCTACGAGCAGTACTTC.

The chain couples TRBV28 to TRBJ2-7; 8 bases are a match to TRBD1. Germline V lookup: CDR1 MDHEN, CDR2 SYDVKM. This CDR3 has 13 amino acids. Unmatched junction bases numbered 9, after V lost 10 bases and J lost 4 bases. The CDR3 DNA follows: TGTGCCACCGAGGACAGGGACTGGTACGAGCAGTACTTC. Translating it yields CATEDRDWYEQYF. Full variable domain (remainder filled in from reference TRBV28 and TRBJ2-7): DVKVTQSSRYLVKRTGEKVFLECVQDMDHENMFWYRQDPGLGLRLIYFSYDVKMKEKGDIPEGYSVSREKKERFSLILESASTNQTSMYLCATEDRDWYEQYFGPGTRLTVT.

This clone was seen just once. V usage is TRBV2 and J usage is TRBJ2-7, with TRBD1 matching over 7 bases. The CDR3 runs to 16 residues. J lost 1 base, V lost 4 bases, and 10 bases had no gene match. Germline V gene sequence: CDR1 SNHLY, CDR2 FYNNEI. The CDR3 DNA follows: TGTGCCAGCAGTGTAGCTGAGGGACAGAAATCCTACGAGCAGTACTTC. Its protein is CASSVAEGQKSYEQYF.

The chain carries TRBV19 and TRBJ1-5; TRBD1 is a possible D gene (5 bases). CDR3 size: 15 residues. CDR1 LNHDA and CDR2 SQIVND come from the germline V gene (reference sequence). V shed 3 bases and J shed 2 bases, with 11 bases lying between them. CDR3 protein: CASSIGHIGNQPQHF. The CDR3 DNA is TGTGCCAGTAGTATTGGACATATAGGCAATCAGCCCCAGCATTTT.

The rearrangement uses TRBV7-6 and TRBJ1-1; no clear D gene. V was cut by 8 bases and J by 5 bases, with 12 bases left in between. The CDR3 is made up of 12 amino acids. Germline CDR1 SGHVS, CDR2 FNYEAQ. CDR3 sequence (DNA): TGTGCCAGCGCGGGAGAAGGGACTGAAGCTTTCTTT. Protein sequence: CASAGEGTEAFF. The variable domain in full, with the rest retrieved from reference TRBV7-6 and TRBJ1-1, is GAGVSQSPRYKVTKRGQDVALRCDPISGHVSLYWYRQALGQGPEFLTYFNYEAQQDKSGLPNDRFSAERPEGSISTLTIQRTEQRDSAMYRCASAGEGTEAFFGQGTRLTVV.

V gene TRBV19 combines with J gene TRBJ2-2; D may be TRBD2 (5 bases). The germline V and J ends were trimmed by 0 bases and 4 bases, with 15 bases remaining between them. CDR3 length equals 17 residues. CDR1 is LNHDA and CDR2 is SQIVND in the germline V gene (reference sequence). The CDR3 nucleotides are TGTGCCAGTAGTATAGATCGGGAAGCGGTACTCACCGGGGAGCTGTTTTTT. It specifies CASSIDREAVLTGELFF.

This rearrangement joins TRBV27 to TRBJ2-3; TRBD2 matches at 10 bases. The CDR3 is 19 residues long. V trimming: 4 bases; J trimming: 0 bases; junction bases outside the gene matches: 13. Germline CDR1 is MNHEY and CDR2 is SMNVEV (reference sequence). In DNA form, the CDR3 reads TGTGCCAGCAGTTCAACGCCTCCCGAGCGGGAGGGAAGCACAGATACGCAGTATTTT. This codes for CASSSTPPEREGSTDTQYF.

This sequence joins TRBV7-8 and TRBJ1-5; D is uncertain. The CDR3 runs 16 residues. Trimming left V 5 bases short and J 4 bases short, with 18 bases between. Germline lookup yields CDR1 SGHVS and CDR2 FQNEAQ. In nucleotides, the CDR3 is TGTGCCAGCAGCCGGAGGAAAGCGCGCGGTAATCAGCCCCAGCATTTT. Protein sequence: CASSRRKARGNQPQHF.

The V gene is TRBV9, the J gene TRBJ2-1; 8 bases agree with TRBD1. CDR1 and CDR2 (germline): SGDLS, YYNGEE. Unmatched junction bases numbered 7, after V lost 3 bases and J lost 8 bases. The length of the CDR3 is 14 residues. In nucleotides, the CDR3 is TGTGCCAGCAGCGAGGGGGGACAGGTTCATGAGCAGTTCTTC. Translating it yields CASSEGGQVHEQFF.

V is TRBV10-1 and J is TRBJ2-7; D not resolved. The V and J ends lost 3 bases and 1 base respectively, with 10 bases between them. Germline loops: CDR1 WNHNN, CDR2 SYGVQD (reference sequence). The CDR3 has 14 amino acids. CDR3 coding DNA: TGCGCCAGCAGTGATACTACCACTTCCTACGAGCAGTACTTC. As protein: CASSDTTTSYEQYF.

This chain connects TRBV9 to TRBJ1-4; D may be TRBD1 (5 bases). Deletions cut 3 bases from V and 4 bases from J, with 10 bases between. CDR3 length: 14 amino acids. Per germline, CDR1 SGDLS and CDR2 YYNGEE. The CDR3 region has the DNA TGTGCCAGCAGCGGAGGGGACGGTAATGAAAAACTGTTTTTT. Protein: CASSGGDGNEKLFF.

The chain has TRBV5-1 and TRBJ1-5; D is perhaps TRBD1 (5 bases). V lost 0 bases and J lost 0, with 13 bases in between. The CDR3 has 17 amino acids. CDR1 and CDR2 from the germline V gene are SGHRS and YFSETQ. CDR3 sequence: CASSLGLTVYSNQPQHF. As DNA, the CDR3 is TGCGCCAGCAGCTTGGGGTTGACAGTATATAGCAATCAGCCCCAGCATTTT.

The gene calls are TRBV13 and TRBJ2-3; either TRBD1 or TRBD2 may fit D (5 bases each). Trimming cost V 2 bases and J 6 bases, with 9 bases left between them. The CDR3 loop spans 13 amino acids. Germline V gene lookup returns CDR1 PRHDT and CDR2 FYEKMQ (reference sequence). CDR3 nucleotides: TGTGCCAGCAGCTTACGGGGCGGGGATACGCAGTATTTT. Translated: CASSLRGGDTQYF.

CDR3 sequence reads: CASSLAGGYEQYF. The DNA of the CDR3 is TGTGCCAGCAGCTTAGCTGGTGGGTACGAGCAGTACTTC. The chain joins TRBV7-7 to TRBJ2-7, with no clear D. Germline CDR1 is SSHAT and CDR2 is FNYEAQ (reference sequence). The CDR3 has 13 amino acids. With 0 bases removed from V and 4 bases from J, the gap between germline ends came to 7 bases. Together with reference TRBV7-7 and TRBJ2-7, the CDR3 gives the full variable domain: GAGVSQSPRYKVTKRGQDVTLRCDPISSHATLYWYQQALGQGPEFLTYFNYEAQPDKSGLPSDRFSAERPEGSISTLTIQRTEQRDSAMYRCASSLAGGYEQYFGPGTRLTVT.

This clone was counted once. The rearrangement joins TRBV27 to TRBJ2-7, with 11 nucleotides matching TRBD2. The CDR3 is 15 residues long. Trimming took 5 bases from V and 3 from J; bases not matched to a gene: 6. CDR1 and CDR2 from the germline V gene are MNHEY and SMNVEV (reference sequence). CDR3 nucleotides: TGTGCCAGCAGTCCCTCGACTAGCGGGATCTACGAGCAGTACTTC. Its translation is CASSPSTSGIYEQYF.